This T cell receptor beta chain was obtained from a study of T cells expressing NK-cell markers. The overall study: Seven donors tested HCMV-seropositive and one tested seronegative among the eight sequenced. Study-wide results and caveats: There remained a lack of clarity about HCMV specificity of expanded NKG2C+ T cell clones. Of CD8+ T cells, roughly 1.0-8% belonged to dominant NKG2C+ clonotypes in roughly 6 donors. Once again these clonotypes came out on top in the CD3+CD56-NKG2C+ fraction of several donors.

This CDR3 contains 14 residues. Per germline, CDR1 WNHNN and CDR2 SYGVQD (reference sequence). Remarks on this clonotype: The antigen remains unidentified.

TCRdb re-called the 5' RACE reads; every CDR3 protein appears as one record, without DNA. The table for this sample gives approximately 440,000 distinct CDR3 sequences. This receptor was identified in a woman between 50 and 59 years old in good health. The chain joins TRBV10-1 to TRBJ1-1; TCRdb lists TRBD1, though no DNA is available to test this call. The sample consisted of blood T cells: a sorted CD56 or NKG2C T cell subset, CD4+ or CD8+ T cells, or bulk PBMC T cells (not recorded which). The CDR3: CASSEEGVNTEAFF.